The entry that follows covers one T cell receptor beta chain sequence. Relative to the germline gene, one junction end is altered; a read error may explain this. Original methodology: Reference gene primer amplification gave nucleated cell count estimates. The protocol was immunoSEQ multiplex PCR, while the TCRdb copy is restricted to in-frame clones and leaves out a portion. That table gives V, J and clone size, and the DNA gave D and trimming. The profile shows about 140,000 clones, 82% of them singletons. This entry comes from a study of blood T cell repertoires in COVID-19. Study background: Sources were T cells, B-cell-depleted T cells, or PBMCs; the material itself was cDNA or gDNA.

The receptor was derived from a woman aged 80 or over with acute or convalescent COVID-19. Sequencing was performed on peripheral blood.

The DNA of the CDR3 is TGTGCCAGCAGCACCTATAATGAGCAGTTCTTC. The encoded protein is CASSTYNEQFF. The chain links TRBV5-4 to TRBJ2-1; D ambiguous. The CDR3 length is 11 residues. The germline V gene has CDR1 SGHNT and CDR2 YYREEE (reference sequence).